This T cell receptor beta chain was found in a study of blood T cell repertoires in COVID-19. Assay: immunoSEQ multiplex PCR; the TCRdb copy retains only in-frame clones and omits some. This table holds about 530,000 clones, 85% to 90% found once. V lost 8 bases and J lost 7, with 17 bases in between. This CDR3 has 13 amino acids. Germline-derived CDR1 and CDR2 are MNHEY and SVGAGI. One Seattle source followed patients from active infection through their disease course. This receptor was identified in a woman aged 45 to 65 with COVID-19, enrolled during active disease. The sequencing sample was made of peripheral blood. The chain employs TRBV6-5 and TRBJ1-1; D is perhaps TRBD1 (6 bases). In nucleotides, the CDR3 is TGTGCCAGCCAGAAAGGGGGGGCGCGTGAAGCTTTCTTT. It yields the protein CASQKGGAREAFF.